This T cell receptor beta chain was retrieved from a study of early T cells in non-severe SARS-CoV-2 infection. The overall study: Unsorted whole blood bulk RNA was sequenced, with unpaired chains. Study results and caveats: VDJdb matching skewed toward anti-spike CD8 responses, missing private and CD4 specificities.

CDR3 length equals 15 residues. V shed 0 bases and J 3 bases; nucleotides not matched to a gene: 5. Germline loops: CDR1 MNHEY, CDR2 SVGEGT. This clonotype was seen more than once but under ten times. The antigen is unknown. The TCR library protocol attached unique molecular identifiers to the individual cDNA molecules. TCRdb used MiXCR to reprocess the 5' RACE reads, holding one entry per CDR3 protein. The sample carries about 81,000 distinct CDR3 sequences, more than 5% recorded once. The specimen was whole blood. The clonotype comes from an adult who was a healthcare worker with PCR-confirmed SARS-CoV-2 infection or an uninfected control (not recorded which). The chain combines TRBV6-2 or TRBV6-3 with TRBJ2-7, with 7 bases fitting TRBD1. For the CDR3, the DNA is TGTGCCAGCAGTTACTCGAGGGGGCACCGCTACGAGCAGTACTTC. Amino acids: CASSYSRGHRYEQYF.